One sample yielded the 24 T cell receptor beta chains listed below, sequenced in a study of cytotoxic CD8 clonotypes in ibrutinib-treated CLL. Profiling relied on immunoSEQ multiplex PCR, and the TCRdb table lists in-frame clones only, not all of them. This table has hundreds of thousands of clones, about three quarters appearing once. This material consisted of PBMCs, taken after 24 months of ibrutinib treatment. The receptors stem from a human donor with chronic lymphocytic leukemia.

The CDR3 region has the DNA TGTGCCACCAGCAACGACAGGGGTTCCTACAATGAGCAGTTCTTC. It encodes CATSNDRGSYNEQFF. The rearrangement links TRBV15 to TRBJ2-1, with 8 bases aligning to TRBD1. The V gene's germline CDR1 is LNHNV and CDR2 YYDKDF (reference sequence). Losses at the gene ends were 4 bases for V and 1 base for J; bases not matched to a gene: 3. This CDR3 region has 15 residues.

The chain combines TRBV30 with TRBJ1-2; a possible D gene is TRBD1 (6 bases). Germline-derived CDR1 and CDR2 are GTSNPN and SVGIG (reference sequence). With 0 bases removed from V and 9 bases from J, the gap between germline ends came to 14 bases. The CDR3 has 13 amino acids. The DNA for the CDR3 is TGTGCCTGGAGTGTAAATACAGGGTGGAGCTACACCTTC. It is translated as CAWSVNTGWSYTF.

The chain links TRBV19 to TRBJ2-7; possible D gene TRBD1, 6 bases. The CDR3 is 12 amino acids. V was trimmed by 6 bases and J by 5 bases, leaving 11 bases between them. In germline, CDR1 is LNHDA, CDR2 SQIVND (reference sequence). This CDR3 is CASRQQGHEQYF. The CDR3, as DNA: TGTGCCAGTAGACAACAGGGCCACGAGCAGTACTTC.

The chain is built from TRBV9 and TRBJ2-1, with 11 bases that match TRBD2. The V gene's germline CDR1 is SGDLS and CDR2 YYNGEE. The CDR3 totals 16 residues. V was clipped by 3 bases and J by 4 bases; unmatched bases: 6. The CDR3 spells CASSGEGLADYNEQFF. The CDR3 DNA reads as TGTGCCAGCAGCGGCGAGGGACTAGCGGATTACAATGAGCAGTTCTTC. Looking up the rest from reference TRBV9 and TRBJ2-1 gives the full variable domain: DSGVTQTPKHLITATGQRVTLRCSPRSGDLSVYWYQQSLDQGLQFLIQYYNGEERAKGNILERFSAQQFPDLHSELNLSSLELGDSALYFCASSGEGLADYNEQFFGPGTRLTVL.

The J gene is TRBJ2-7, the V gene TRBV29-1, with D uncertain. Trimming shortened V by 7 bases and J by 3 bases, and 16 bases separated the two germline ends. The CDR3 spans 13 residues. Germline-derived CDR1 and CDR2 are SQVTM and ANQGSEA. For the CDR3, the DNA is TGCAGCGCAATAGGTTCGTGGATCTACGAGCAGTACTTC. Protein product: CSAIGSWIYEQYF.

V usage is TRBV29-1 and J usage is TRBJ2-7, with D tentatively TRBD2 (6 bases). The CDR3 is 13 residues long. The germline CDR1 and CDR2 sequences are SQVTM and ANQGSEA. V was pared by 7 bases and J by 4 bases, with 17 bases between. Here the CDR3 DNA reads TGCAGCGCCGGCCCGGGAGCGACTTACGAGCAGTACTTC. This encodes CSAGPGATYEQYF.

The chain recombines TRBV9 with TRBJ2-7, with TRBD2 identical over 8 bases. Looked up from germline, CDR1 is SGDLS and CDR2 is YYNGEE. CDR3 length equals 15 residues. V lost 0 bases to trimming and J lost 4 bases; unmatched junction nucleotides: 6. The CDR3 nucleotides read TGTGCCAGCAGCGTAGCGGGAGGGCTGGGATACGAGCAGTACTTC. This sequence encodes CASSVAGGLGYEQYF.

V is TRBV7-2 and J is TRBJ1-1, with TRBD1 as a possible D gene (5 bases). The length of the CDR3 is 17 residues. Germline V gene lookup returns CDR1 SGHTA and CDR2 FQGNSA. The ends were cut back, 2 bases at V and 4 bases at J, with 20 bases in the middle. CDR3 bases: TGTGCCAGCAGCTTAAAGGGGTCACTTCAAGGTTCCACTGAAGCTTTCTTT. This gives the protein CASSLKGSLQGSTEAFF.

The CDR3 reads CATTWDRSSYNEQFF. The CDR3, as DNA: TGTGCCACGACATGGGACAGAAGCTCCTACAATGAGCAGTTCTTC. The V and J genes are TRBV2 and TRBJ2-1, with TRBD1 identical over 7 bases. The CDR3 covers 15 residues. V was pared by 10 bases and J by 0 bases, with 9 bases of the junction left unmatched. Germline CDR1 and CDR2: SNHLY and FYNNEI. Using reference TRBV2 and TRBJ2-1 for the parts outside the CDR3, the full variable domain is EPEVTQTPSHQVTQMGQEVILRCVPISNHLYFYWYRQILGQKVEFLVSFYNNEISEKSEIFDDQFSVERPDGSNFTLKIRSTKLEDSAMYFCATTWDRSSYNEQFFGPGTRLTVL.

There are a few counts of this clone. Relative to the germline gene, one junction end is altered; a read error may explain this. The chain carries TRBV7-7 and TRBJ2-7; D is unclear. Germline CDR1 is SSHAT and CDR2 is FNYEAQ (reference sequence). The CDR3 totals 13 residues. The CDR3 region is CASSLAHTYEQYF. The CDR3 DNA reads TGTGCTAGCAGCTTAGCCCACACCTACGAGCAGTACTTC.

The V call is TRBV4-2, the J call TRBJ2-7, with 11 nucleotides matching TRBD2. Germline trimming cut 3 bases from V and 4 bases from J; bases unmatched to any gene: 14. The CDR3 is 18 amino acids. The germline V gene has CDR1 LGHNA and CDR2 YNFKEQ. The CDR3 DNA reads as TGTGCCAGCAGCCAGAACCACCAACTAGCGGGAGTTAGTTACGAGCAGTACTTC. Encoded protein: CASSQNHQLAGVSYEQYF.

The chain combines TRBV2 with TRBJ2-7, with 13 bases lining up with TRBD2. Germline V gene lookup returns CDR1 SNHLY and CDR2 FYNNEI. Unmatched junction bases numbered 7, after V lost 6 bases and J lost 2 bases. CDR3 size: 16 residues. The CDR3 region is CASRDGTSGNPYEQYF. The CDR3 DNA sequence: TGTGCCAGCAGGGACGGGACTAGCGGGAACCCCTACGAGCAGTACTTC.

The V call is TRBV27, the J call TRBJ2-5; 7 nucleotides align to TRBD1. The V gene's germline CDR1 is MNHEY and CDR2 SMNVEV (reference sequence). The length of the CDR3 is 13 residues. Trimming at V came to 7 bases and at J to 5 bases, leaving 7 bases not matched to a gene. The CDR3 DNA sequence: TGTGCCAGCACGTCAGGGGGTCGGGAGACCCAGTACTTC. The encoded protein is CASTSGGRETQYF.

This chain uses TRBV29-1 with TRBJ2-7; TRBD2 might be the D (5 bases). The CDR3 spans 12 residues. From germline, CDR1 is SQVTM and CDR2 ANQGSEA. With 7 bases removed from V and 7 bases from J, the gap between germline ends came to 17 bases. The DNA of the CDR3 is TGCAGCGCCCAGTGGCCCACGGGGGAGCAGTACTTC. It is translated as CSAQWPTGEQYF.

This clone has more than one count but fewer than ten. The chain joins TRBV6-5 to TRBJ2-3; TRBD1 aligns across 9 bases. The CDR3 runs to 15 residues. V trimming: 6 bases; J trimming: 0 bases; junction bases outside the gene matches: 4. Per the germline V gene, CDR1 is MNHEY and CDR2 is SVGAGI. The chain's CDR3 is CASSRGQGSTDTQYF. Here the CDR3 DNA reads TGTGCCAGCAGCCGGGGACAGGGAAGCACAGATACGCAGTATTTT.

This chain joins TRBV6-1 and TRBJ1-4; D is uncertain. Trimming stripped 7 bases from V and 12 bases from J, with 18 bases between. Looked up from germline, CDR1 is MNHNS and CDR2 is SASEGT. The CDR3 consists of 13 residues. The CDR3 spells CASTPIGVFELFF. The CDR3 coding sequence is TGTGCCAGCACTCCCATAGGTGTTTTTGAACTGTTTTTT.

This chain uses TRBV9 with TRBJ1-2, with TRBD1 matching over 7 bases. After removal of 5 bases from V and 8 bases from J, the junction contained 12 bases not matched to a gene. The CDR3 spans 14 residues. CDR1 SGDLS and CDR2 YYNGEE come from the germline V gene. The CDR3 here is CASSGLTGAVGYTF. The CDR3 DNA follows: TGTGCCAGCAGTGGATTAACAGGGGCAGTCGGCTACACCTTC.

In this sample, this clone turned up once. The CDR3 DNA reads TGCGCCAGCAGCTTGGGGTCAGGGAGGTCCGGGGAGCTGTTTTTT. Translated, it gives CASSLGSGRSGELFF. The chain has TRBV5-1 and TRBJ2-2; tentatively, D is TRBD2 (6 bases). The length of the CDR3 is 15 residues. V was pared by 0 bases and J by 6 bases, with 12 bases between. Germline V gene lookup returns CDR1 SGHRS and CDR2 YFSETQ. Together with reference TRBV5-1 and TRBJ2-2, the CDR3 gives the full variable domain: KAGVTQTPRYLIKTRGQQVTLSCSPISGHRSVSWYQQTPGQGLQFLFEYFSETQRNKGNFPGRFSGRQFSNSRSEMNVSTLELGDSALYLCASSLGSGRSGELFFGEGSRLTVL.

The CDR3 nucleotides are TGCGCCAGCAGTCTTCAAGGGAGACAGGGGGCTCAAGCCAAAAACATTCAGTACTTC. Encoded protein: CASSLQGRQGAQAKNIQYF. The chain carries TRBV23-1 and TRBJ2-4; 10 positions match TRBD1. TRBV23-1 carries the ORF label, with uncertain function. This CDR3 spans 19 amino acids. The V gene end was trimmed by 4 bases and the J gene end by 0 bases; junction bases not matched to a gene: 12.

About this clone itself: Additional DNA sequences in this sample encode the identical CDR3. The chain's CDR3 is CASSQNYEQYF. CDR3 in DNA: TGTGCCAGCAGCCAGAACTACGAGCAGTACTTC. The gene calls are TRBV14 and TRBJ2-7; D is undetermined. CDR3 length equals 11 residues. Germline V lookup: CDR1 SGHDN, CDR2 FVKESK. V lost 3 bases and J 3 bases, leaving 3 bases between the germline ends. The full variable domain, its missing parts supplied by reference TRBV14 and TRBJ2-7, is EAGVTQFPSHSVIEKGQTVTLRCDPISGHDNLYWYRRVMGKEIKFLLHFVKESKQDESGMPNNRFLAERTGGTYSTLKVQPAELEDSGVYFCASSQNYEQYFGPGTRLTVT.

This clone was observed a few times. This sequence joins TRBV4-1 and TRBJ2-7, with D unresolved. Germline CDR1 is MGHRA and CDR2 is YSYEKL. With 0 bases removed from V and 4 bases from J, the gap between germline ends came to 13 bases. This CDR3 spans 15 amino acids. In DNA, the CDR3 is TGCGCCAGCAGCCAAGATCCTTCGACTGTTTACGAGCAGTACTTC. Encoded protein: CASSQDPSTVYEQYF.

The chain couples TRBV9 to TRBJ2-1, with TRBD2 as a possible D gene (5 bases). The CDR3 runs 16 residues. V was trimmed by 3 bases and J by 8 bases, leaving 21 bases between them. Germline assignment: CDR1 SGDLS and CDR2 YYNGEE. CDR3 region: CASSARHSANPDEQFF. In DNA, the CDR3 is TGTGCCAGCAGCGCTAGACATAGCGCCAACCCAGATGAGCAGTTCTTC.

The sample holds a few counts of this clone. CDR3 region: CASRRLAGGTVTYEQYF. CDR3 in DNA: TGTGCCAGCAGGAGGCTAGCGGGAGGCACGGTAACCTACGAGCAGTACTTC. This chain links TRBV27 with TRBJ2-7; 11 nucleotides align to TRBD2. The V and J ends lost 6 bases and 2 bases, in that order; junction bases with no gene match: 12. Germline CDR1 and CDR2: MNHEY and SMNVEV (reference sequence). The CDR3 has 17 residues.

This clone appeared a few times. The J gene is TRBJ1-4, the V gene TRBV28; 7 bases align to TRBD1. The CDR3 is 12 amino acids. Trimming at V came to 9 bases and at J to 8 bases, leaving 6 bases not matched to a gene. The germline V gene encodes CDR1 MDHEN and CDR2 SYDVKM. This CDR3 reads CASRTGREKLFF. The CDR3 DNA reads TGTGCCAGTCGGACAGGAAGGGAAAAACTGTTTTTT. Full variable domain (rest looked up from reference TRBV28 and TRBJ1-4): DVKVTQSSRYLVKRTGEKVFLECVQDMDHENMFWYRQDPGLGLRLIYFSYDVKMKEKGDIPEGYSVSREKKERFSLILESASTNQTSMYLCASRTGREKLFFGSGTQLSVL.